The sequence of this T cell receptor beta chain was determined in a study of cytomegalovirus exposure and HLA in healthy donors. General study points: After further analysis at a later stage, 16,951 TCR beta sequences were associated with HLA alleles at 0.05 false discovery rate. In an earlier analysis, productive rearrangement rates for most beta V segments clustered near 87% or 30%. A later analysis found most CMV-associated TCR beta chains apparently HLA-restricted.

Regarding this clone: Its antigen remains unidentified.

In germline, CDR1 is SGHTA, CDR2 FQGNSA. The CDR3 runs 17 residues. Trimming shortened V by 4 bases and J by 0 bases, and 17 bases separated the two germline ends. PCR amplification relied on 60 Vbeta primers (plus 13 Jbeta primers). Clones were read by immunoSEQ multiplex PCR, and TCRdb kept only the in-frame ones, dropping some. The sample records some 97,000 clones, more than 65% being singletons. The sequence derives from a woman aged 18-29 years in good health and CMV-seropositive. Sequencing was done on a sample of PBMCs. The genes are TRBV7-2 and TRBJ2-3; D uncertain. This CDR3 is CASSSSGLVASTDTQYF. CDR3 DNA: TGTGCCAGCAGCTCCTCCGGGTTAGTGGCTAGCACAGATACGCAGTATTTT.